The 8 T cell receptor beta chains below were found in one sample sequenced in a study of blood T cell repertoires in COVID-19. The data were produced by immunoSEQ multiplex PCR, yet TCRdb's version contains in-frame clones alone and is incomplete. The table has 200,000 to 250,000 clones, roughly 80% seen once. Sequenced input: peripheral blood. The receptor source for this set is a woman younger than 35 with acute or convalescent COVID-19.

This sequence joins TRBV27 and TRBJ2-1; D ambiguous. Between the trimmed V and J ends, which lost 1 base and 0 bases, there was a span of 10 bases. The CDR3 totals 16 residues. Germline CDR1 is MNHEY and CDR2 is SMNVEV (reference sequence). The CDR3 reads CASSLWLTSSYNEQFF. CDR3 nucleotide sequence: TGTGCCAGCAGTTTATGGCTGACATCCTCCTACAATGAGCAGTTCTTC.

The J gene is TRBJ1-2, the V gene TRBV27; perhaps TRBD1 as D (5 bases). The CDR3 runs to 12 residues. Trimming cost V 8 bases and J 4 bases, with 11 bases left between them. The germline CDR1 and CDR2 sequences are MNHEY and SMNVEV (reference sequence). CDR3 DNA sequence: TGTGCCAGCTCAGCCCAGGGCTATGGCTACACCTTC. Encoded protein: CASSAQGYGYTF.

The J gene is TRBJ2-1, the V gene TRBV6-2 or TRBV6-3; D perhaps matches TRBD1 (6 bases). V lost 6 bases and J 2 bases, leaving 14 bases between the germline ends. Germline V gives CDR1 MNHEY, CDR2 SVGEGT. The CDR3 contains 15 residues. CDR3 sequence (DNA): TGTGCCAGCAGCGACAGGTTTAGCCCCTACAATGAGCAGTTCTTC. This codes for CASSDRFSPYNEQFF.

The chain combines TRBV11-2 with TRBJ2-1; 16 bases are shared with TRBD2. This CDR3 has 15 amino acids. V lost 3 bases, J lost 8 bases, and 1 base stayed unmatched. Germline V gene sequence: CDR1 SGHAT, CDR2 FQNNGV. Written as DNA, the CDR3 is TGTGCCAGCAGCTTTGGGACTAGCGGGAGGGATGAGCAGTTCTTC. It specifies CASSFGTSGRDEQFF.

This chain joins TRBV9 and TRBJ1-1; 9 nucleotides line up with TRBD1. Germline assignment: CDR1 SGDLS and CDR2 YYNGEE. This CDR3 has 14 residues. Unmatched junction bases numbered 9, after V lost 7 bases and J lost 5 bases. CDR3 bases: TGTGCCAGCGCTGGGGGACAGGGAGGAACTGAAGCTTTCTTT. It encodes CASAGGQGGTEAFF.

The chain combines TRBV24-1 with TRBJ2-2; 8 positions agree with TRBD1. V lost 3 bases to trimming and J lost 4 bases; unmatched junction nucleotides: 6. In germline, CDR1 is KGHDR, CDR2 SFDVKD. This CDR3 comprises 16 residues. The CDR3 is CATSDPNDRGTGELFF. The CDR3 nucleotides read TGTGCCACCAGTGATCCCAACGACAGGGGCACCGGGGAGCTGTTTTTT.

This chain joins TRBV7-9 and TRBJ1-2; 8 nucleotides line up with TRBD1. J gave up 2 bases and V 3 bases, and 5 bases lay outside the gene matches. CDR3 length: 15 residues. Germline assignment: CDR1 SEHNR and CDR2 FQNEAQ (reference sequence). The CDR3 DNA follows: TGTGCCAGCAGCTTCGGCGGGACAGGAAACTATGGCTACACCTTC. The encoded protein is CASSFGGTGNYGYTF.

The chain is built from TRBV5-8 and TRBJ2-3; 16 bases line up with TRBD2. Germline CDR1 is SGHTS and CDR2 is YDEGEE. With 2 bases clipped from V and 1 base from J, the junction kept 10 bases outside the gene matches. The CDR3 is made up of 20 amino acids. As DNA, the CDR3 is TGTGCCAGCAGCTTTCCATCTCGGGGACTAGCGGGAGGGGGCACAGATACGCAGTATTTT. It yields the protein CASSFPSRGLAGGGTDTQYF.